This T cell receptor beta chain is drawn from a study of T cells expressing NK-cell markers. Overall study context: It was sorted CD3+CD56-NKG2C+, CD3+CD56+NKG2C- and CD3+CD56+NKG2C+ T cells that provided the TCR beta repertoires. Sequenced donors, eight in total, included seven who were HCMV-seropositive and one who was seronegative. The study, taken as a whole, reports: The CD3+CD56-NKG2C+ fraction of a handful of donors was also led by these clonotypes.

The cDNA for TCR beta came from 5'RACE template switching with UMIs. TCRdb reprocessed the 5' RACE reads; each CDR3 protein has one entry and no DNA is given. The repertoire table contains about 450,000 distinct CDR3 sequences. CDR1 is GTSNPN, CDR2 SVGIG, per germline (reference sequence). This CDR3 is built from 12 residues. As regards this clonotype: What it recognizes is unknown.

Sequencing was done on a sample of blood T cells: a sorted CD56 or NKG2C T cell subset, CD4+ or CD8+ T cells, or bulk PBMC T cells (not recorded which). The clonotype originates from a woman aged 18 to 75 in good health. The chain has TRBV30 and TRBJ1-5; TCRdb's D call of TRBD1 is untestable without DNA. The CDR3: CAWSRGNQPQHF.